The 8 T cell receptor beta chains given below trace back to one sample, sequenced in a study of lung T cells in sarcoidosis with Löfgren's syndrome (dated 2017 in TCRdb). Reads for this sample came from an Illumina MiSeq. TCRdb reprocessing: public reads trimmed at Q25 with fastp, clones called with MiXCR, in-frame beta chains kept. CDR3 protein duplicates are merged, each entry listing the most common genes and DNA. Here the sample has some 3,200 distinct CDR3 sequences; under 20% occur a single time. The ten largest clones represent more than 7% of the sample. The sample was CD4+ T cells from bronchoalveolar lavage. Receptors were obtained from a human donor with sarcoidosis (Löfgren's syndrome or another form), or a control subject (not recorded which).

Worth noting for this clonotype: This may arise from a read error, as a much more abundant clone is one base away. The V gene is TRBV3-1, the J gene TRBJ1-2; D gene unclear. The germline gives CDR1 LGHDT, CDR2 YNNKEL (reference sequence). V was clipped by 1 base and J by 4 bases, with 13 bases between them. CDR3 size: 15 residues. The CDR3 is CASSQGLDRGYGYTF. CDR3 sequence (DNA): TGTGCCAGCAGCCAAGGATTGGACCGAGGCTATGGCTACACCTTC.

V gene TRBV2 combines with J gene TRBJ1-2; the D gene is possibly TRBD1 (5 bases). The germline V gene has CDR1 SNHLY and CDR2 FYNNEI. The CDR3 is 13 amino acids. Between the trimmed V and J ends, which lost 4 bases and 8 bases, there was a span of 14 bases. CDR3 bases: TGTGCCAGCAGTGGTAGCGGACGGGGCGGCTACACCTTC. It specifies CASSGSGRGGYTF.

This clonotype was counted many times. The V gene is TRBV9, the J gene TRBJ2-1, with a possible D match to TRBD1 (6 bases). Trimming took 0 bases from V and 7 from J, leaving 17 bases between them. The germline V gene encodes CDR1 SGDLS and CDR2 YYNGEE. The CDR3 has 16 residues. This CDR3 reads CASSVDSATGNNEQFF. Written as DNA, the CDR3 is TGTGCCAGCAGCGTAGATTCCGCGACAGGCAATAATGAGCAGTTCTTC.

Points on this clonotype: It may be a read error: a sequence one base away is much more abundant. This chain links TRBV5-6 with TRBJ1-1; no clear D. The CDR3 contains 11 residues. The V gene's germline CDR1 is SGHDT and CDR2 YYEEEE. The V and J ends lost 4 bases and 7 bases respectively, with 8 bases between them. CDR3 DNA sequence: TGTGCCAGCAGCCGCAAGGGTGAAGCTTTCTTT. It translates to CASSRKGEAFF.

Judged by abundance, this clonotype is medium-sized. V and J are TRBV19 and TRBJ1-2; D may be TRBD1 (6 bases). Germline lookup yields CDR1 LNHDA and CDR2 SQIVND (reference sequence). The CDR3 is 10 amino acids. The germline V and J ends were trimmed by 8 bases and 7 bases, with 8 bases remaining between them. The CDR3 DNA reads TGTGCCAGTGGGACATTTGGCTACACCTTC. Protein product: CASGTFGYTF.

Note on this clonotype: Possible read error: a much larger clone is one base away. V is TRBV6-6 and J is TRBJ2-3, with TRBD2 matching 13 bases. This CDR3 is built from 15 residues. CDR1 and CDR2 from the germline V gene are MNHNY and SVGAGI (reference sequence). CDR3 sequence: CASGYSGLAGDTQYF. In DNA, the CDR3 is TGTGCCAGCGGTTACTCGGGACTAGCGGGGGATACGCAGTATTTT.

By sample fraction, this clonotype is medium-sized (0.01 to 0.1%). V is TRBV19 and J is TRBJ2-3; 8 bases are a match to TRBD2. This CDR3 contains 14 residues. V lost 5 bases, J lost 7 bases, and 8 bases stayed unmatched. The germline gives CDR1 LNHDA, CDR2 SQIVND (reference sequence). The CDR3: CASSAREGRYTQYF. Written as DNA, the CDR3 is TGTGCCAGTAGTGCCCGGGAGGGCCGATATACGCAGTATTTT.

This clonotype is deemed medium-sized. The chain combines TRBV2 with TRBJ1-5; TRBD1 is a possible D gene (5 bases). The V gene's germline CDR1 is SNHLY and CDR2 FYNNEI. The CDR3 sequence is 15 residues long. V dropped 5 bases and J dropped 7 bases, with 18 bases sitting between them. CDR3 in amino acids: CASSQGQGPTQPQHF. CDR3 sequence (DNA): TGTGCCAGCAGTCAAGGGCAGGGTCCTACCCAGCCCCAGCATTTT.